The present T cell receptor beta chain was sequenced within a study of blood T cell repertoires in COVID-19. Germline-derived CDR1 and CDR2 are SGHDT and YYEEEE. V was trimmed by 5 bases and J by 6 bases, leaving 18 bases between them. This CDR3 has 16 amino acids. TCRdb's table, derived via immunoSEQ multiplex PCR, lists solely in-frame clones and lacks some. The table has some 250,000 clones, about 83% seen once. The clonotype comes from a man of 80 years or more with acute or convalescent COVID-19. The sample taken for sequencing was peripheral blood. This rearrangement joins TRBV5-6 to TRBJ1-6, with D perhaps matching TRBD1 (5 bases). In nucleotides, the CDR3 is TGTGCCAGCAGTCCCGTGGGAGGGGCATCTAATTCACCCCTCCACTTT. As protein: CASSPVGGASNSPLHF. Filled out from reference TRBV5-6 and TRBJ1-6, the complete variable domain reads DAGVTQSPTHLIKTRGQQVTLRCSPKSGHDTVSWYQQALGQGPQFIFQYYEEEERQRGNFPDRFSGHQFPNYSSELNVNALLLGDSALYLCASSPVGGASNSPLHFGNGTRLTVT.